This entry lists 31 T cell receptor beta chains sequenced from one sample in a study of blood T cell repertoires in COVID-19. The protocol was immunoSEQ multiplex PCR, while the TCRdb copy is restricted to in-frame clones and leaves out a portion. The table includes under 150,000 clones, almost 85% detected once. The source material was peripheral blood. The receptors derive from a human donor in a cohort sampled during active COVID-19.

In its sample, this clone was seen a few times. This chain connects TRBV7-9 to TRBJ1-2; D is ambiguous. The V end was cut by 5 bases, the J end by 4 bases, with 14 bases between. CDR1 is SEHNR, CDR2 FQNEAQ, per germline (reference sequence). CDR3 length: 14 residues. The CDR3 reads CASSPTSGFYGYTF. The CDR3 nucleotides read TGTGCCAGCAGCCCGACTTCGGGGTTCTATGGCTACACCTTC.

CDR3 loop: CAWTRDTNSGEQYF. The CDR3 DNA sequence: TGTGCCTGGACCCGGGACACAAATTCGGGGGAGCAGTACTTC. The V call is TRBV30, the J call TRBJ2-7; TRBD1 is a possible D gene (6 bases). Trimming cost V 4 bases and J 7 bases, with 20 bases left between them. The germline V gene encodes CDR1 GTSNPN and CDR2 SVGIG (reference sequence). The CDR3 contains 14 residues.

A word on this clone: The junction differs from germline at one of its ends, possibly a read error. The V and J genes are TRBV5-8 and TRBJ2-7, with D possibly being TRBD1 (5 bases). From germline, CDR1 is SGHTS and CDR2 YDEGEE. CDR3 length: 11 residues. CDR3 sequence: CASSLFPTELF. In nucleotides, the CDR3 is TGTGCCAGCAGCTTGTTCCCGACAGAACTCTTC.

The chain uses TRBV11-2 and TRBJ2-5; 7 bases are a match to TRBD1. Germline V lookup: CDR1 SGHAT, CDR2 FQNNGV. CDR3 length: 13 residues. Unmatched junction bases numbered 6, after V lost 5 bases and J lost 6 bases. This CDR3 is CASSAGGQKTQYF. DNA of the CDR3: TGTGCCAGCAGCGCAGGGGGACAGAAGACCCAGTACTTC.

As for this clone: A junction end diverges from the germline sequence, so it may reflect a read error. The V and J genes are TRBV5-4 and TRBJ2-7; 9 bases map to TRBD2. This CDR3 has 14 residues. Germline-derived CDR1 and CDR2 are SGHNT and YYREEE (reference sequence). The CDR3 DNA follows: TGTGCCAGCAGCTCCGGGAGCTTGCTAGCGGGGAGATCCTTC. As protein: CASSSGSLLAGRSF.

The chain has TRBV4-1 and TRBJ2-5; 10 bases are shared with TRBD1. The germline CDR1 and CDR2 sequences are MGHRA and YSYEKL. The CDR3 has 14 residues. V lost 4 bases, J lost 4 bases, and 3 bases stayed unmatched. The CDR3 is CASSPGQGVETQYF. CDR3 in DNA: TGCGCCAGCAGCCCCGGACAGGGGGTAGAGACCCAGTACTTC.

This rearrangement joins TRBV5-1 to TRBJ2-3, with a weak D call TRBD2 (5 bases). The CDR3 is made up of 14 amino acids. V was shortened by 1 base and J by 3 bases, with 9 bases between the two germline ends. CDR1 and CDR2 (germline): SGHRS, YFSETQ. The CDR3 region is CASSLMRETDTQYF. The CDR3 DNA follows: TGCGCCAGCAGCTTGATGAGGGAAACAGATACGCAGTATTTT.

This clone was observed a few times. The chain couples TRBV18 to TRBJ1-2; 9 bases map to TRBD1. Germline lookup yields CDR1 KGHSH and CDR2 LQKENI. The CDR3 totals 18 residues. J was trimmed by 3 bases and V by 1 base; bases with no gene match: 12. This CDR3 is CASSPQAQGQGLHYGYTF. Here the CDR3 DNA reads TGTGCCAGCTCACCACAAGCCCAGGGACAGGGACTACACTATGGCTACACCTTC.

This clone was observed many times. This chain connects TRBV18 to TRBJ1-4; D ambiguous. Germline V gene data show CDR1 as KGHSH and CDR2 as LQKENI. This CDR3 spans 16 amino acids. Trimming removed 3 bases at V and 6 bases at J, with 17 bases between. The CDR3 nucleotides read TGTGCCAGCTCACCCTACAACAGCTTTGCTGATGAAAAACTGTTTTTT. This translates into CASSPYNSFADEKLFF.

The chain joins TRBV12-3 or TRBV12-4 to TRBJ2-5, with D perhaps matching TRBD2 (5 bases). Trimming cost V 5 bases and J 4 bases, with 11 bases left between them. The CDR3 has 13 amino acids. CDR3: CASSRAGVETQYF. Written as DNA, the CDR3 is TGTGCCAGCAGTCGTGCCGGGGTAGAGACCCAGTACTTC.

The gene calls are TRBV7-8 and TRBJ2-3; D remains ambiguous. The CDR3 has 14 residues. The germline CDR1 and CDR2 sequences are SGHVS and FQNEAQ. The V gene lost 0 bases and the J gene lost 0 bases, with 4 bases spanning the gap. The CDR3 is CASSLAISTDTQYF. In DNA, the CDR3 is TGTGCCAGCAGCTTAGCTATCAGCACAGATACGCAGTATTTT.

The chain combines TRBV11-2 with TRBJ2-1; 9 nucleotides align to TRBD2. V was clipped by 1 base and J by 5 bases; unmatched bases: 6. Looked up from germline, CDR1 is SGHAT and CDR2 is FQNNGV. CDR3 length equals 16 residues. The CDR3 protein is CASSLGGGGAHNEQFF. CDR3 in DNA: TGTGCCAGCAGCTTAGGCGGCGGGGGGGCCCACAATGAGCAGTTCTTC.

The rearrangement links TRBV12-5 to TRBJ2-6; D unresolved. CDR1 and CDR2 (germline): LGHNT, FRNRAP. V was clipped by 7 bases and J by 1 base, with 5 bases between them. This CDR3 comprises 13 residues. CDR3 sequence (DNA): TGTGCTAGTGCCAATTCTGGGGCCAACGTCCTGACTTTC. Translation: CASANSGANVLTF.

The chain uses TRBV5-6 and TRBJ2-7, with a possible D match to TRBD1 (6 bases). Germline V lookup: CDR1 SGHDT, CDR2 YYEEEE. The V gene lost 4 bases and the J gene lost 0 bases, with 8 bases spanning the gap. This CDR3 is 13 amino acids long. CDR3 nucleotides: TGTGCCAGCAGCCCGGGACACTCCTACGAGCAGTACTTC. Translating gives CASSPGHSYEQYF.

V gene TRBV19 combines with J gene TRBJ2-5, with D perhaps matching TRBD1 (5 bases). The germline V gene encodes CDR1 LNHDA and CDR2 SQIVND (reference sequence). This CDR3 comprises 12 residues. Trimming stripped 4 bases from V and 7 bases from J, with 10 bases between. The CDR3 nucleotides are TGTGCCAGTAGTAACCTTGGGGCGACCCAGTACTTC. Amino acid sequence: CASSNLGATQYF. Filled out from reference TRBV19 and TRBJ2-5, the complete variable domain reads DGGITQSPKYLFRKEGQNVTLSCEQNLNHDAMYWYRQDPGQGLRLIYYSQIVNDFQKGDIAEGYSVSREKKESFPLTVTSAQKNPTAFYLCASSNLGATQYFGPGTRLLVL.

This clone is judged medium-sized. The rearrangement links TRBV6-6 to TRBJ1-1, with 10 bases that match TRBD1. V trimming: 5 bases; J trimming: 4 bases; junction bases outside the gene matches: 7. Germline CDR1 and CDR2: MNHNY and SVGAGI (reference sequence). This CDR3 spans 15 amino acids. The CDR3 DNA reads TGTGCCAGCAGTCGTCCCGGGACAGGGGTCACTGAAGCTTTCTTT. Residues: CASSRPGTGVTEAFF.

This clone appeared a few times. The chain uses TRBV7-9 and TRBJ2-5; 7 positions agree with TRBD2. CDR3 size: 15 residues. J gave up 5 bases and V 2 bases, and 8 bases lay outside the gene matches. Per the germline V gene, CDR1 is SEHNR and CDR2 is FQNEAQ (reference sequence). DNA for the CDR3: TGTGCCAGCAGCTTATCAAGCGGGGCTGTGGAGACCCAGTACTTC. Its protein product is CASSLSSGAVETQYF.

The V gene is TRBV2, the J gene TRBJ2-6; TRBD2 is a possible D gene (7 bases). The ends were cut back, 11 bases at V and 4 bases at J, with 18 bases in the middle. CDR1 and CDR2 from the germline V gene are SNHLY and FYNNEI. There are 15 residues in the CDR3. CDR3 nucleotides: TGTGCCCGGGGAGTGGGGGGGCCCGGGGCCAACGTCCTGACTTTC. It yields the protein CARGVGGPGANVLTF.

This chain links TRBV6-6 with TRBJ1-1; no reliable D call. V was clipped by 5 bases and J by 3 bases, with 25 bases between them. The germline gives CDR1 MNHNY, CDR2 SVGAGI (reference sequence). There are 18 residues in the CDR3. This CDR3 is CASSRPKRSRARDTEAFF. CDR3 DNA sequence: TGTGCCAGCAGTCGCCCAAAACGTTCGAGGGCGCGGGACACTGAAGCTTTCTTT.

This clone was detected once. The CDR3, as DNA: TGTGCCAGCTCACCACCGGAACAGGGAGCTGGGGCCAACGTCCTGACTTTC. It encodes CASSPPEQGAGANVLTF. This chain uses TRBV18 with TRBJ2-6; D is possibly TRBD1 (6 bases). The CDR3 totals 17 residues. V shed 0 bases and J shed 2 bases, with 11 bases lying between them. Per the germline V gene, CDR1 is KGHSH and CDR2 is LQKENI. The variable domain in full, completed from reference TRBV18 and TRBJ2-6, reads NAGVMQNPRHLVRRRGQEARLRCSPMKGHSHVYWYRQLPEEGLKFMVYLQKENIIDESGMPKERFSAEFPKEGPSILRIQQVVRGDSAAYFCASSPPEQGAGANVLTFGAGSRLTVL.

This clone has only one observation. The V call is TRBV9, the J call TRBJ1-4; 9 bases fit TRBD1. The CDR3 is 15 amino acids. Looked up from germline, CDR1 is SGDLS and CDR2 is YYNGEE. Germline trimming cut 2 bases from V and 7 bases from J; bases unmatched to any gene: 6. DNA of the CDR3: TGTGCCAGCAGCGTTTCCGGACAGGGGATTGAAAAACTGTTTTTT. Protein product: CASSVSGQGIEKLFF.

V usage is TRBV6-2 or TRBV6-3 and J usage is TRBJ1-2; D gene uncertain. The V end was cut by 2 bases, the J end by 5 bases, with 18 bases between. The V gene's germline CDR1 is MNHEY and CDR2 SVGEGT. The CDR3 runs to 16 residues. In nucleotides, the CDR3 is TGTGCCAGCAGTTACCGAGCCTCCTCACCCTTTTATGGCTACACCTTC. This translates into CASSYRASSPFYGYTF.

The rearrangement links TRBV19 to TRBJ2-7; D possibly corresponds to TRBD2 (5 bases). This CDR3 region has 13 residues. Looked up from germline, CDR1 is LNHDA and CDR2 is SQIVND (reference sequence). V lost 5 bases and J 6 bases, leaving 14 bases between the germline ends. The CDR3 region is CASSEGRVGEQYF. CDR3 in DNA: TGTGCCAGTAGTGAGGGAAGGGTAGGCGAGCAGTACTTC.

The chain combines TRBV4-2 with TRBJ1-4; D not certain. Germline V gives CDR1 LGHNA, CDR2 YNFKEQ. The ends were cut back, 3 bases at V and 8 bases at J, with 31 bases in the middle. The CDR3 runs 20 residues. CDR3 sequence reads: CASSQSTRRTFARSAEKLFF. The CDR3 DNA reads as TGTGCCAGCAGCCAGTCCACCCGGCGTACGTTTGCTCGAAGCGCGGAAAAACTGTTTTTT.

The rearrangement links TRBV11-3 to TRBJ2-2; the D is unclear. Germline CDR1 is SGHNT and CDR2 is YENEEA. The V end lost 5 bases, the J end lost 2 bases, and 6 bases lay between the germline ends. The CDR3 has 13 residues. For the CDR3, the DNA is TGTGCCAGCAGCCAATTTAACACCGGGGAGCTGTTTTTT. Encoded protein: CASSQFNTGELFF.

To note about this clone: A read error may account for a junction end that differs from germline. This same CDR3 is encoded by further DNA sequences in the sample. The chain recombines TRBV11-2 with TRBJ2-5, with D possibly being TRBD1 (6 bases). The CDR3 covers 15 residues. The germline CDR1 and CDR2 sequences are SGHAT and FQNNGV. The CDR3: CASSLDGGHFETQYF. The CDR3 DNA is TGTGCCAGCAGCTTAGATGGGGGACACTTTGAGACCCAATACTTC.

This clone was detected a few times. This chain connects TRBV7-9 to TRBJ2-7, with TRBD1 matching 7 bases. The CDR3 runs to 14 residues. V shed 8 bases and J 2 bases; nucleotides not matched to a gene: 9. Germline-derived CDR1 and CDR2 are SEHNR and FQNEAQ (reference sequence). CDR3 bases: TGTGCCAGCTCCCGGCGGCAGGGGGCCTACGAGCAGTACTTC. Translation gives CASSRRQGAYEQYF.

The V and J genes are TRBV2 and TRBJ1-2, with 10 bases lining up with TRBD1. The CDR3 totals 16 residues. Trimming removed 0 bases from V and 8 bases from J; junction bases left unmatched: 9. Germline loops: CDR1 SNHLY, CDR2 FYNNEI. The CDR3 is CASSEAGTGAARGYTF. In DNA, the CDR3 is TGTGCCAGCAGTGAAGCGGGGACAGGGGCGGCGAGGGGCTACACCTTC.

The genes are TRBV19 and TRBJ2-7; 7 bases are a match to TRBD1. Trimming cost V 5 bases and J 2 bases; bases outside gene matches: 9. Per the germline V gene, CDR1 is LNHDA and CDR2 is SQIVND (reference sequence). The CDR3 runs to 15 residues. The CDR3 coding sequence is TGTGCCAGTAGTCCGAGGGACAGATCTCCCTACGAGCAGTACTTC. Its translation: CASSPRDRSPYEQYF. The entire variable domain, with the rest obtained from reference TRBV19 and TRBJ2-7, is as follows: DGGITQSPKYLFRKEGQNVTLSCEQNLNHDAMYWYRQDPGQGLRLIYYSQIVNDFQKGDIAEGYSVSREKKESFPLTVTSAQKNPTAFYLCASSPRDRSPYEQYFGPGTRLTVT.

This chain links TRBV15 with TRBJ2-7; 8 bases are a match to TRBD1. CDR3 length: 15 residues. CDR1 is LNHNV, CDR2 YYDKDF, per germline (reference sequence). V gave up 3 bases and J gave up 2 bases; unmatched junction bases: 6. The CDR3 protein is CATSSLVRGPYEQYF. The DNA for the CDR3 is TGTGCCACCAGCAGCCTCGTCAGGGGGCCCTACGAGCAGTACTTC.

The rearrangement joins TRBV18 to TRBJ2-5, with 7 bases that match TRBD2. The CDR3 is 14 amino acids. Trimming took 0 bases from V and 4 from J; bases not matched to a gene: 2. The V gene's germline CDR1 is KGHSH and CDR2 LQKENI. CDR3 DNA sequence: TGTGCCAGCTCACCACCGTCGGGAGGAGAGACCCAGTACTTC. This gives the protein CASSPPSGGETQYF. The full variable domain, its missing parts supplied by reference TRBV18 and TRBJ2-5, is NAGVMQNPRHLVRRRGQEARLRCSPMKGHSHVYWYRQLPEEGLKFMVYLQKENIIDESGMPKERFSAEFPKEGPSILRIQQVVRGDSAAYFCASSPPSGGETQYFGPGTRLLVL.